This TCR beta chain stems from a study of OX40 agonist ivuxolimab in advanced cancers. Overall study context: Patients received ivuxolimab, an intravenous treatment, every 2 weeks at 0.01 to 10 mg/kg.

Autoimmune disease history or systemic immunosuppression led to patients being barred. Germline V gene data show CDR1 as MNHEY and CDR2 as SMNVEV (reference sequence). Losses at the gene ends were 2 bases for V and 2 bases for J; bases not matched to a gene: 19. The CDR3 is 20 amino acids. Repertoires were generated with immunoSEQ multiplex PCR, while TCRdb's copy carries only in-frame clones and drops some. This sample has around 72,000 clones, with roughly nine tenths found just once. This clonotype was obtained from an adult with an advanced solid tumor such as melanoma, head and neck, liver or kidney cancer. Here the sequenced sample was CD4+ or CD8+ T cells sorted from blood, taken in a trial of the OX40 agonist ivuxolimab. This chain joins TRBV27 and TRBJ2-3; 7 nucleotides line up with TRBD1. In DNA, the CDR3 is TGTGCCAGCAGTTTAGTTTTCCTGAAGACAGGGAGTCAGGACACAGATACGCAGTATTTT. Encoded protein: CASSLVFLKTGSQDTDTQYF.